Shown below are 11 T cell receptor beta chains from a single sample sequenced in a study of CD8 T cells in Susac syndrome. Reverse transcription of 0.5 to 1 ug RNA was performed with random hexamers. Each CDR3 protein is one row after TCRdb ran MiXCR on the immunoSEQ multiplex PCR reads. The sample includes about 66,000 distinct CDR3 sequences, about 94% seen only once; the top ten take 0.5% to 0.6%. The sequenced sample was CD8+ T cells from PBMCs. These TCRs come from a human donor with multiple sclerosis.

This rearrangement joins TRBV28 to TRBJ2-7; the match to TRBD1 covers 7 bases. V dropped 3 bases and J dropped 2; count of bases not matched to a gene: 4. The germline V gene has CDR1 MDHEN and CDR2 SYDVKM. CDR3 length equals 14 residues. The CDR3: CASSFDGTAYEQYF. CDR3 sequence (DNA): TGTGCCAGCAGTTTTGACGGGACAGCCTACGAGCAGTACTTC.

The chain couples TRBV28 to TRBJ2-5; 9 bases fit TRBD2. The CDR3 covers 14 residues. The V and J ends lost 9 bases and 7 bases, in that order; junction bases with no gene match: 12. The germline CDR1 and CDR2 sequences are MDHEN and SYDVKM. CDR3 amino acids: CASSGTSSMWTQYF. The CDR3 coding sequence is TGTGCCAGTTCCGGGACTAGCAGTATGTGGACCCAGTACTTC.

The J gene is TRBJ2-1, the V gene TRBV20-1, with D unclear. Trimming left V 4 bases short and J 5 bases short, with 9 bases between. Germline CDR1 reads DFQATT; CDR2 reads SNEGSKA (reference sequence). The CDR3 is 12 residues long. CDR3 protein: CSAKISDNEQFF. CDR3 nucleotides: TGCAGTGCTAAGATATCGGACAATGAGCAGTTCTTC.

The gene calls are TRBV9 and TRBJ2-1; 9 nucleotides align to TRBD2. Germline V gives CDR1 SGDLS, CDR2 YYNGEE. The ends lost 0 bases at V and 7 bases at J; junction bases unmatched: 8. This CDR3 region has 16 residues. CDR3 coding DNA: TGTGCCAGCAGCGTAGACCCTAGCGGGAACGATAATGAGCAGTTCTTC. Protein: CASSVDPSGNDNEQFF.

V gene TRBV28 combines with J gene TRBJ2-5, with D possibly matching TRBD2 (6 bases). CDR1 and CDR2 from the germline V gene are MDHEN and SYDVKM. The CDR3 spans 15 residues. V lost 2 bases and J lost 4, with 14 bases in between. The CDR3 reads CASSLIAEVLETQYF. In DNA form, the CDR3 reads TGTGCCAGCAGTTTAATAGCGGAGGTCCTAGAGACCCAGTACTTC.

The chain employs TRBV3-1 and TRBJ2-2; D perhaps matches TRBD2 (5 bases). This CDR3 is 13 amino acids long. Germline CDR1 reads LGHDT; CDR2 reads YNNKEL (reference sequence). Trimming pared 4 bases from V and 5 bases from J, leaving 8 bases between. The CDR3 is CASSPWRTGELFF. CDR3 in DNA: TGTGCCAGCAGCCCCTGGAGGACCGGGGAGCTGTTTTTT.

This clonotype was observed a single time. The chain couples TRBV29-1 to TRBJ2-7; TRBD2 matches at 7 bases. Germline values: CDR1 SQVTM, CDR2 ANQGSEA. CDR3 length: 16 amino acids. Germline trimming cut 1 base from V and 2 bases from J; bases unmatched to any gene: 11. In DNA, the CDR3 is TGCAGCGTTGAAGGGGGGGGAAAAGAACCCGCCTACGAGCAGTACTTC. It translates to CSVEGGGKEPAYEQYF.

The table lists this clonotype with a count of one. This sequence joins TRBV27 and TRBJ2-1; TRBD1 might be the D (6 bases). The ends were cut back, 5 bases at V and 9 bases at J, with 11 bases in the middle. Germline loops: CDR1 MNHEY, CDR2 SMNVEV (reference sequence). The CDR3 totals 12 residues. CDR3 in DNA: TGTGCCAGCAGTATACAGGGCGGTGAGCAGTTCTTC. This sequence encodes CASSIQGGEQFF.

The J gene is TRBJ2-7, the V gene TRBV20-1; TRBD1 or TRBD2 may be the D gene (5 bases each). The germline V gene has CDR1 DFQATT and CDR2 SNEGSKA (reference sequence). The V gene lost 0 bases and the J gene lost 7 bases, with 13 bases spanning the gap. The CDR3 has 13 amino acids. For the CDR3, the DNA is TGCAGTGCTAGAGAATCCGGGACCCCTGAGCAGTACTTC. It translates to CSARESGTPEQYF.

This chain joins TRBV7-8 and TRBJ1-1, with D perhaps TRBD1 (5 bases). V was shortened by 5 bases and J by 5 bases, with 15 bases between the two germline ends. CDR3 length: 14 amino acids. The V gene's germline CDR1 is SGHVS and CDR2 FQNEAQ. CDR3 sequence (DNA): TGTGCCAGCAGCCGTCAGGGAGGGGAAACTGAAGCTTTCTTT. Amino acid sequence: CASSRQGGETEAFF.

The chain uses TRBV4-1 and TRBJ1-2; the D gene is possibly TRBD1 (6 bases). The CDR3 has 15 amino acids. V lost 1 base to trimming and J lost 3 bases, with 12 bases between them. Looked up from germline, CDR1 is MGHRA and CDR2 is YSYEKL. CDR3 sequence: CASSQVSGGDYGYTF. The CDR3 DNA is TGCGCCAGCAGCCAAGTCTCTGGGGGCGACTATGGCTACACCTTC.